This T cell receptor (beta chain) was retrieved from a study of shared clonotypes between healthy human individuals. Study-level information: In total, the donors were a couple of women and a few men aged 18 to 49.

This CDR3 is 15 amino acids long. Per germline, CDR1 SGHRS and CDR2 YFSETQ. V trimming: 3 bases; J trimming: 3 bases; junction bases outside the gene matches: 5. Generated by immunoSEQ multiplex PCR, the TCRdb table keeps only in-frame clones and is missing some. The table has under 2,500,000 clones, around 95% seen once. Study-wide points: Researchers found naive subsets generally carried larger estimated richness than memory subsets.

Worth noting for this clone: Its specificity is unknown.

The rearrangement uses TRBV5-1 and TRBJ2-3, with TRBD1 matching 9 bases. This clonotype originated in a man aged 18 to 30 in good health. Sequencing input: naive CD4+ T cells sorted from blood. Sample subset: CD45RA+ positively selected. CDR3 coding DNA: TGCGCCAGCAGCTGGACAGGGGATATTACAGATACGCAGTATTTT. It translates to CASSWTGDITDTQYF.